This T cell receptor (beta chain) originates from a study of T cells in Graves' hyperthyroidism and ophthalmopathy. Study-wide results and limits: Peripheral blood also featured most of the thyroid clonotypes expanded above 0.001.

A remark on this clonotype: What it recognizes is unknown.

Those patients with uncontrolled infection, other autoimmune disease, pregnancy or lactation were excluded. The CDR3 spans 13 residues. The germline V gene has CDR1 WSHSY and CDR2 SAAADI. V was cut by 10 bases and J by 6 bases, with 18 bases left in between. It was RNA transcripts that yielded the amplified TCR beta CDR3 regions. Researchers ran a first-round RT-PCR on the TCR CDR3 using the HTBI primer set. MiXCR, applied by TCRdb to the multiplex PCR reads, yields one record per CDR3 protein. The sample yields about 410,000 distinct CDR3 sequences, roughly 14% seen once. The rearrangement uses TRBV10-2 and TRBJ1-2; the D is unclear. The sequence derives from a man aged 18 to 30 with Graves' ophthalmopathy. The sequenced material came from blood. CDR3 sequence reads: CAIYTAVGNGYTF. CDR3 sequence (DNA): TGCGCCATCTACACTGCAGTGGGAAATGGCTACACCTTC.